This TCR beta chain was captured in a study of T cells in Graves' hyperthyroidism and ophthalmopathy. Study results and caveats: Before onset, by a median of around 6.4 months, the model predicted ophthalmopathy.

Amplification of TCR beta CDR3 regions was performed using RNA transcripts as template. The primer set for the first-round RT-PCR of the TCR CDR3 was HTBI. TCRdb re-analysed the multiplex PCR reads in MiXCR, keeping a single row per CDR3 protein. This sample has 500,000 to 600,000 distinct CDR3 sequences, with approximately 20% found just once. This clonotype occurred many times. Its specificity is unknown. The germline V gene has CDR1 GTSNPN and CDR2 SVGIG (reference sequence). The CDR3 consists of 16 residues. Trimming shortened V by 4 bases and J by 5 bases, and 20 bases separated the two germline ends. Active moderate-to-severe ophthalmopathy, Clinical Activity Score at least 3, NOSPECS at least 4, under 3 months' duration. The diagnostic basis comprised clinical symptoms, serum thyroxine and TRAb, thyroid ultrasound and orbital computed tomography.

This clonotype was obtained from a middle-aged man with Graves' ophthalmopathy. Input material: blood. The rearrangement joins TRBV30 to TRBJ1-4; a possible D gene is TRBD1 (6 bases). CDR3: CAWKSRRTELNEKLFF. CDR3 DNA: TGTGCCTGGAAGAGTAGACGGACAGAATTAAATGAAAAACTGTTTTTT.